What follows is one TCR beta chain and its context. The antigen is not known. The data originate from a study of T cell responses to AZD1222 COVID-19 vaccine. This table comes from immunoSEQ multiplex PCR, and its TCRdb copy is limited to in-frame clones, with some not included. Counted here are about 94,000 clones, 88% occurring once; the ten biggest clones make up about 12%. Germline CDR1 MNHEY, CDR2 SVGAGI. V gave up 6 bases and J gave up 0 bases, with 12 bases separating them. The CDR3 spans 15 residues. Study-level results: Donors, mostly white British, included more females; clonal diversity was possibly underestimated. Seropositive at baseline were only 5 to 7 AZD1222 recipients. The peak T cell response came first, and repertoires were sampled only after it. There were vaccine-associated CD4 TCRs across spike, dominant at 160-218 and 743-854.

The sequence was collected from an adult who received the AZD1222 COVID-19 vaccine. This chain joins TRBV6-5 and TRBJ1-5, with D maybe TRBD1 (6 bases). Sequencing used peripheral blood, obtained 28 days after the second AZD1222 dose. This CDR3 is CASRPDRTSNQPQHF. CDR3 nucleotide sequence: TGTGCCAGCAGACCCGACAGGACTAGCAATCAGCCCCAGCATTTT.